The rows below give T cell receptor beta chains drawn from one sample of a study of blood T cell repertoires in COVID-19. The data were produced by immunoSEQ multiplex PCR, yet TCRdb's version contains in-frame clones alone and is incomplete. Seen here are about 45,000 clones, over 80% observed once, and the top ten hold 12%. The sample taken for sequencing was peripheral blood. The receptors stem from a human donor in a cohort sampled during active COVID-19. Each CDR3 is given with its conserved first and last residue. Each record gives: J gene, V gene, D gene, CDR3 protein, CDR3 DNA. A D gene is named only where the DNA matches it firmly.

TRBJ1-1	TRBV5-5	.	CASSLAETGPGTEAFF	TGTGCCAGCAGCTTGGCTGAGACAGGCCCCGGGACTGAAGCTTTCTTT
TRBJ2-1	TRBV5-1	TRBD2	CASSSPGGEDRFF	TGCGCCAGCAGCTCGCCGGGAGGGGAGGACAGGTTCTTC
TRBJ1-4	TRBV25-1	TRBD1	CASSGDRKKLFF	TGTGCCAGCAGTGGGGACAGAAAAAAACTGTTTTTT
TRBJ2-3	TRBV6-6	.	CASSPPSGTDTQYF	TGTGCCAGCAGCCCCCCTTCGGGCACAGATACGCAGTATTTT
TRBJ1-1	TRBV6-5	.	CASRKVLTNTEAFF	TGTGCCAGCAGGAAAGTCCTAACTAACACTGAAGCTTTCTTT
TRBJ1-5	TRBV6-6	.	CASSYSGVANQPQHF	TGTGCCAGCAGTTACTCAGGGGTGGCCAATCAGCCCCAGCATTTT
TRBJ1-5	TRBV4-1	TRBD1	CASSRPGQARNQPQHF	TGCGCCAGCAGCCGGCCGGGACAGGCACGCAATCAGCCCCAGCATTTT
TRBJ1-5	TRBV7-2	TRBD1	CASSLRQGLGQPQHF	TGTGCCAGCAGCTTAAGACAGGGGCTGGGTCAGCCCCAGCATTTT
TRBJ1-3	TRBV4-3	TRBD1	CASSLGTGAYSGNTIYF	TGCGCCAGCAGCCTAGGAACAGGGGCCTACTCTGGAAACACCATATATTTT
TRBJ2-3	TRBV6-2/TRBV6-3	TRBD1	CASSYRGDRADTQYF	TGTGCCAGCAGTTACCGTGGGGACAGAGCAGATACGCAGTATTTT
TRBJ2-3	TRBV7-8	.	CASRKGTARDTQYF	TGTGCCAGCCGAAAGGGGACTGCGAGAGATACGCAGTATTTT
TRBJ1-6	TRBV19	.	CASSRRGTRSYNSPLHF	TGTGCCAGTAGTAGAAGGGGGACCCGCTCCTATAATTCACCCCTCCACTTT
TRBJ1-6	TRBV5-5	TRBD1	CASSLEGAGGSPLHF	TGTGCCAGCAGCTTGGAAGGAGCAGGGGGTTCACCCCTCCACTTT
TRBJ1-4	TRBV18	.	CASSPVGGVSFNEKLFF	TGTGCCAGCTCACCAGTTGGAGGGGTGAGCTTTAATGAAAAACTGTTTTTT
TRBJ2-2	TRBV5-1	TRBD1	CASSLTGTDTGELFF	TGCGCCAGCAGCTTAACTGGGACAGACACCGGGGAGCTGTTTTTT